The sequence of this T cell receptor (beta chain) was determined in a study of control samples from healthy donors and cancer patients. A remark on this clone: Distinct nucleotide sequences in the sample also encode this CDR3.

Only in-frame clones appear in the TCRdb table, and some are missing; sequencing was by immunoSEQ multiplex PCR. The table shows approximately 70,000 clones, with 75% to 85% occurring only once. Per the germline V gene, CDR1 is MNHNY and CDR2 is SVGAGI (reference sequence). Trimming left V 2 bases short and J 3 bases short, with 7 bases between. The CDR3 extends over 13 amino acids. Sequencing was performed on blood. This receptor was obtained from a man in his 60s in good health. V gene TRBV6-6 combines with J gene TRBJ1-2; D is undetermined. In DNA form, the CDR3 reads TGTGCCAGCAGTTACCCCGGGGACTATGGCTACACCTTC. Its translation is CASSYPGDYGYTF.